The rows below give T cell receptor beta chains drawn from one sample of a study of T cells in Graves' hyperthyroidism and ophthalmopathy. One entry per CDR3 protein, called by TCRdb with MiXCR from the multiplex PCR reads. The sample contains approximately 610,000 distinct CDR3 sequences, approximately 16% of which appear only once. Sequenced material: blood. The receptors were gathered from a woman under 30 with Graves' hyperthyroidism. CDR3s include the opening cysteine and the closing phenylalanine or tryptophan. A D gene is named only where the DNA matches it firmly. Size is omitted from some rows. Given values are once, few, many or a class for expanded clones.

D	size	V	J	DNA	CDR3
NA	once	TRBV12-5	TRBJ1-1	TGTGCTAGTGGTTTGGGGAACACACCCGAAGCTTTCTTT	CASGLGNTPEAFF
NA	NA	TRBV29-1	TRBJ1-2	TGCAGCGTTGACAGGCAGAACTATGGCTACACCTTC	CSVDRQNYGYTF
TRBD1	NA	TRBV9	TRBJ2-1	TGTGCCAGCAGCGTAACAGGGGTCAACTACAATGAGCAGTTCTTC	CASSVTGVNYNEQFF
NA	few	TRBV19	TRBJ1-5	TGTGCCAGTAGTATAGACTACAATCAGCCCCAGCATTTT	CASSIDYNQPQHF
NA	NA	TRBV5-5	TRBJ1-1	TGTGCCAGCAGCTCGGACAATGACAGGATTGGCACTGAAGCTTTCTTT	CASSSDNDRIGTEAFF
NA	few	TRBV2	TRBJ1-5	TGTGCCAGCCGCGGACCGGGACGGGATAGCAATCAGCCCCAGCATTTT	CASRGPGRDSNQPQHF
NA	few	TRBV28	TRBJ1-3	TGTGCCAGCAGTTTCGGACCGACGACCTCTGGAAACACCATATATTTT	CASSFGPTTSGNTIYF
NA	NA	TRBV12-3/TRBV12-4	TRBJ2-2	TGTGCCAGCAGTTTAAGCCCCACCGGGGAGCTGTTTTTT	CASSLSPTGELFF
TRBD2	NA	TRBV9	TRBJ2-1	TGTGCCAGCAGCGTAAGTTCCGGACTAGCGGGAGTGAATGAGCAGTTCTTC	CASSVSSGLAGVNEQFF
TRBD2	NA	TRBV27	TRBJ2-5	TGTGCCAGCAGTATAAGCGGGAGTACGAAGACCCAGTACTTC	CASSISGSTKTQYF
TRBD1	NA	TRBV10-3	TRBJ1-1	TGTGCCACCTCAGGGGGCGACTTGAACACTGAAGCTTTCTTT	CATSGGDLNTEAFF
TRBD2	many	TRBV10-2	TRBJ2-1	TGCGCCAGTAGCGGGAGGGCCATCTTAAATGAGCAGTTCTTC	CASSGRAILNEQFF
NA	NA	TRBV12-3/TRBV12-4	TRBJ1-5	TGTGCCAGCAGGAGGGATCAGCCCCAGCATTTT	CASRRDQPQHF
NA	few	TRBV6-2/TRBV6-3	TRBJ2-5	TGTGCCACAGGGGGGTCTAGCCAAGAGACCCAGTACTTC	CATGGSSQETQYF
TRBD2	many	TRBV20-1	TRBJ2-1	TGCAGTGCTGTCAGCGGGAGTTTCGACAATGAGCAGTTCTTC	CSAVSGSFDNEQFF
NA	NA	TRBV6-2/TRBV6-3	TRBJ1-1	TGTGCCAGCAAAGACAGAGCTAGGGGGAACACTGAAGCTTTCTTT	CASKDRARGNTEAFF
NA	once	TRBV14	TRBJ1-2	TGTGCCAGCAGCCAAGATAGAATGGCGTCTAAGGGCTACACCTTC	CASSQDRMASKGYTF